This section outlines one T cell receptor (beta chain) sequence together with its context. The antigen remains unidentified. Possible read error: a much larger clone is one base away. A read error is likely, as this CDR3 ends without the conserved phenylalanine or tryptophan. Trimming at V came to 4 bases and at J to 1 base, leaving 11 bases not matched to a gene. This CDR3 spans 17 amino acids. CDR1 is SGHDT and CDR2 is YYEEEE in the germline V gene. Axillary draining lymph nodes of breast cancer patients supplied the node samples. Via MiXCR, TCRdb re-called the multiplex PCR reads, giving one row per CDR3 protein. Among approximately 300,000 distinct CDR3 sequences listed, over 30% were seen once. The data originate from a study of breast tumors, draining lymph nodes, adjacent tissues. Study-wide results and limits: Tumor repertoires ranked between lymph nodes and nontumor tissue in diversity, with V and J gene preferences. That most tumor T cells come from lymph nodes remained unproven. Findings are consistent with lymph node origin and intratumoral expansion of most tumor T cells. Luminal-like breast cancer showed significantly greater tumor-nontumor repertoire similarity than basal-like breast cancer did.

Sequencing was performed on axillary lymph node tissue. This TCR was sampled from a female donor with breast cancer. Some clones in this sample may be carry-over from other donors' samples. The rearrangement uses TRBV5-6 and TRBJ2-3; TRBD2 matches at 8 bases. CDR3 nucleotide sequence: TGTGCCAGCAGCGGGGATAGCGGGATCCTAGGCACAGATACGCAGTATCTT. Translated: CASSGDSGILGTDTQYL.